These 7 T cell receptor beta chains were all obtained from the same sample, sequenced in a study of CD8 T cells in Susac syndrome. With random hexamers, 0.5 to 1 ug RNA was reverse transcribed. One entry per CDR3 protein, called by TCRdb with MiXCR from the immunoSEQ multiplex PCR reads. Counted here are roughly 190,000 distinct CDR3 sequences, roughly 90% occurring once; the ten biggest clones make up 0.085% to 0.1%. Input material: CD4+ T cells from PBMCs. The receptors here all came from a human donor with Susac syndrome.

The V gene is TRBV6-1, the J gene TRBJ1-5; possible D gene TRBD1, 5 bases. The V and J ends lost 7 bases and 4 bases respectively, with 20 bases between them. This CDR3 comprises 16 residues. Germline V gene data show CDR1 as MNHNS and CDR2 as SASEGT. CDR3 in amino acids: CASTTRRGSRNQPQHF. In DNA form, the CDR3 reads TGTGCCAGCACCACAAGGAGGGGTAGTAGGAATCAGCCCCAGCATTTT.

This clonotype was detected once. The chain couples TRBV5-1 to TRBJ2-5, with 8 bases aligning to TRBD2. The CDR3 is made up of 15 amino acids. The germline V gene has CDR1 SGHRS and CDR2 YFSETQ. Trimming cost V 0 bases and J 5 bases; bases outside gene matches: 6. CDR3 sequence: CASSLAWGLGETQYF. The CDR3 DNA reads TGCGCCAGCAGCTTGGCCTGGGGACTAGGGGAGACCCAGTACTTC.

This clonotype was detected only a few times. V and J are TRBV30 and TRBJ2-3, with D possibly TRBD1 on 6 matching bases. Germline V CDR1 and CDR2: GTSNPN, SVGIG (reference sequence). Trimming cost V 4 bases and J 2 bases, with 10 bases left between them. CDR3 length: 13 amino acids. This CDR3 is CAWNRDNTDTQYF. The CDR3, as DNA: TGTGCCTGGAATCGGGACAACACAGATACGCAGTATTTT.

The rearrangement links TRBV20-1 to TRBJ2-7, with a possible D match to TRBD1 (6 bases). The CDR3 runs 13 residues. Germline CDR1 is DFQATT and CDR2 is SNEGSKA (reference sequence). Trimming cost V 6 bases and J 5 bases, with 17 bases left between them. The CDR3 DNA reads as TGCAGTGCCAACTACAGGGTTGGTGACGAGCAGTACTTC. The encoded protein is CSANYRVGDEQYF.

The CDR3 DNA follows: TGTGCCAGCAGCCGGTCCGGGGAAGCTTTCTTT. Amino acid sequence: CASSRSGEAFF. The chain combines TRBV3-1 with TRBJ1-1, with D uncertain. This CDR3 has 11 residues. The germline gives CDR1 LGHDT, CDR2 YNNKEL (reference sequence). V was clipped by 4 bases and J by 8 bases, with 8 bases between them. The full variable domain, in which reference TRBV3-1 and TRBJ1-1 provide the parts outside the CDR3, is DTAVSQTPKYLVTQMGNDKSIKCEQNLGHDTMYWYKQDSKKFLKIMFSYNNKELIINETVPNRFSPKSPDKAHLNLHINSLELGDSAVYFCASSRSGEAFFGQGTRLTVV.

The chain carries TRBV5-4 and TRBJ2-7; 8 bases agree with TRBD2. Losses at the gene ends were 2 bases for V and 2 bases for J; bases not matched to a gene: 9. The germline V gene has CDR1 SGHNT and CDR2 YYREEE (reference sequence). There are 16 residues in the CDR3. The DNA for the CDR3 is TGTGCCAGCAGCTTTAAAACGGTAGCGGGGACCTACGAGCAGTACTTC. Protein sequence: CASSFKTVAGTYEQYF.

The CDR3 region has the DNA TGTGCCAGCAGCGTAGATCACAGCTCCTACGAGCAGTACTTC. It translates to CASSVDHSSYEQYF. The chain joins TRBV9 to TRBJ2-7; D remains unclear. Trimming removed 0 bases at V and 0 bases at J, with 7 bases between. CDR1 and CDR2 from the germline V gene are SGDLS and YYNGEE. The CDR3 extends over 14 amino acids.